A single sample is the source of the 24 T cell receptor beta chains below, sequenced in a study of response to subunit inactivated influenza vaccine. TCRdb processed the RT-PCR reads anew with MiXCR; each CDR3 protein has one entry. The sample records about 170,000 distinct CDR3 sequences, about 11% being singletons. The specimen comprised CD8+ T cells sorted from PBMCs, sampled around 25 months after vaccination. The source of these receptors is a man in his fifties or sixties who received an inactivated influenza vaccine.

Here the CDR3 reads CASSVGTGYDGEQYF. The DNA for the CDR3 is TGTGCCAGCAGCGTGGGGACAGGGTATGATGGGGAGCAGTACTTC. The V and J genes are TRBV9 and TRBJ2-7, with 9 bases lining up with TRBD1. The germline CDR1 and CDR2 sequences are SGDLS and YYNGEE. Trimming cost V 2 bases and J 7 bases; bases outside gene matches: 10. The CDR3 spans 15 residues.

In its sample, this clonotype was seen a few times. V is TRBV29-1 and J is TRBJ1-2; TRBD1 aligns across 8 bases. The CDR3 is 14 residues long. The germline CDR1 and CDR2 sequences are SQVTM and ANQGSEA. V lost 7 bases, J lost 4 bases, and 11 bases stayed unmatched. The CDR3 loop is CSAPRGTGGYGYTF. The DNA of the CDR3 is TGCAGCGCCCCTCGAGGGACAGGCGGCTATGGCTACACCTTC.

This clonotype appeared a few times. V is TRBV29-1 and J is TRBJ2-7; D is perhaps TRBD1 (6 bases). With 2 bases removed from V and 7 bases from J, the gap between germline ends came to 18 bases. CDR3 length: 14 amino acids. CDR1 and CDR2 (germline): SQVTM, ANQGSEA. As DNA, the CDR3 is TGCAGCGTTGAATGGCAGGGGCTCCCGGGGGAGCAGTACTTC. Translation gives CSVEWQGLPGEQYF.

In DNA, the CDR3 is TGTGCCACCAGCAGTTCCGGGACAGGGAGCTACGAGCAGTACTTC. The encoded protein is CATSSSGTGSYEQYF. The V gene is TRBV15, the J gene TRBJ2-7; 9 nucleotides match TRBD1. Germline V gives CDR1 LNHNV, CDR2 YYDKDF (reference sequence). Trimming removed 3 bases from V and 3 bases from J; junction bases left unmatched: 6. The CDR3 is 15 amino acids.

This rearrangement joins TRBV24-1 to TRBJ2-1; the D gene could be TRBD1 or TRBD2 (5 bases each). Trimming took 5 bases from V and 6 from J, leaving 13 bases between them. CDR3 length equals 14 residues. Germline assignment: CDR1 KGHDR and CDR2 SFDVKD. CDR3 protein: CATSAQGGGNEQFF. Here the CDR3 DNA reads TGTGCCACCAGTGCCCAGGGTGGGGGCAATGAGCAGTTCTTC.

The chain joins TRBV4-3 to TRBJ2-5; 7 bases fit TRBD1. In germline, CDR1 is LGHNA, CDR2 YSLEER. The CDR3 covers 16 residues. V was pared by 0 bases and J by 2 bases, with 6 bases of the junction left unmatched. The CDR3 here is CASSQDWTTGQETQYF. CDR3 bases: TGCGCCAGCAGCCAAGATTGGACGACAGGGCAAGAGACCCAGTACTTC.

In this sample, this clonotype turned up many times. J is TRBJ2-5 and V is TRBV12-3 or TRBV12-4, with D perhaps matching TRBD2 (6 bases). CDR3 length equals 14 residues. V lost 4 bases and J lost 5, with 14 bases in between. The CDR3 DNA reads as TGTGCCAGCAGTTCCTTGGGGGGATACGAGACCCAGTACTTC. It translates to CASSSLGGYETQYF.

The CDR3, as DNA: TGTGCCAGCAGTTTAGGGACAGTAGCGGGAGGAGATACGCAGTATTTT. Translation gives CASSLGTVAGGDTQYF. The V gene is TRBV28, the J gene TRBJ2-3; TRBD2 matches at 10 bases. Germline V gene lookup returns CDR1 MDHEN and CDR2 SYDVKM. The CDR3 loop spans 16 amino acids. Trimming took 2 bases from V and 5 from J; bases not matched to a gene: 7.

The chain recombines TRBV5-6 with TRBJ2-1; D not certain. The V end was cut by 1 base, the J end by 7 bases, with 21 bases between. The CDR3 is 17 amino acids. Per the germline V gene, CDR1 is SGHDT and CDR2 is YYEEEE. The DNA for the CDR3 is TGTGCCAGCAGCTTGTTCGAGATTGTAGCTAGACGAAATGAGCAGTTCTTC. This translates into CASSLFEIVARRNEQFF.

This clonotype was observed at least ten times. The chain couples TRBV11-2 to TRBJ2-7; tentatively, D is TRBD2 (5 bases). The CDR3 runs to 11 residues. Germline CDR1 and CDR2: SGHAT and FQNNGV. V dropped 7 bases and J dropped 9 bases, with 13 bases sitting between them. Written as DNA, the CDR3 is TGTGCCAGCACCAGAGGTGGAGGGCAGTACTTC. Its translation is CASTRGGGQYF.

This clonotype has more than one count but fewer than ten. The chain uses TRBV9 and TRBJ2-2; D possibly corresponds to TRBD2 (5 bases). Germline assignment: CDR1 SGDLS and CDR2 YYNGEE. V was clipped by 4 bases and J by 2 bases, with 9 bases between them. This CDR3 contains 14 residues. In DNA form, the CDR3 reads TGTGCCAGCAGCTCCGGACTTAACACCGGGGAGCTGTTTTTT. Protein sequence: CASSSGLNTGELFF.

The chain recombines TRBV12-3 or TRBV12-4 with TRBJ2-4; D may be TRBD2 (6 bases). The length of the CDR3 is 15 residues. The V gene lost 5 bases and the J gene lost 8 bases, with 19 bases spanning the gap. Here the CDR3 reads CASSPLDPPGDIQYF. Written as DNA, the CDR3 is TGTGCCAGCAGTCCCCTCGACCCCCCGGGGGACATTCAGTACTTC.

This clonotype was found a few times. The chain employs TRBV28 and TRBJ1-6, with D possibly being TRBD1 (6 bases). Germline CDR1 MDHEN, CDR2 SYDVKM. There are 15 residues in the CDR3. V dropped 1 base and J dropped 7 bases, with 11 bases sitting between them. The CDR3 nucleotides are TGTGCCAGCAGTTTATCAGGGGCGGAGAATTCACCCCTCCACTTT. Protein sequence: CASSLSGAENSPLHF.

The chain employs TRBV7-9 and TRBJ2-5, with 11 positions matching TRBD1. There are 15 residues in the CDR3. Trimming cost V 3 bases and J 4 bases; bases outside gene matches: 4. The germline CDR1 and CDR2 sequences are SEHNR and FQNEAQ (reference sequence). CDR3 protein: CASSFPDRGPETQYF. The CDR3 coding sequence is TGTGCCAGCAGCTTCCCGGACAGGGGGCCAGAGACCCAGTACTTC.

The V and J genes are TRBV7-9 and TRBJ2-1; D not certain. CDR1 SEHNR and CDR2 FQNEAQ come from the germline V gene (reference sequence). This CDR3 has 15 amino acids. Deletions cut 2 bases from V and 8 bases from J, with 16 bases between. The CDR3 DNA follows: TGTGCCAGCAGCTTACCCGCCGGGCGGTCGGATGAGCAGTTCTTC. It codes for CASSLPAGRSDEQFF.

The V gene is TRBV6-1, the J gene TRBJ1-2, with 7 bases identical to TRBD1. J gave up 0 bases and V 5 bases, and 12 bases lay outside the gene matches. Germline V gene data show CDR1 as MNHNS and CDR2 as SASEGT. The CDR3 runs to 17 residues. The CDR3 DNA is TGTGCCAGCAGTCCAATACTCGAGGGGGCCACTAACTATGGCTACACCTTC. Protein sequence: CASSPILEGATNYGYTF.

The chain couples TRBV7-9 to TRBJ1-1; D unresolved. This CDR3 is built from 15 residues. Trimming removed 6 bases at V and 1 base at J, with 15 bases between. The germline V gene encodes CDR1 SEHNR and CDR2 FQNEAQ (reference sequence). Written as DNA, the CDR3 is TGTGCCAGCAGGGAGTTTGGGCGGGCGAACACTGAAGCTTTCTTT. Translated, it gives CASREFGRANTEAFF. Full variable domain (missing parts from reference TRBV7-9 and TRBJ1-1): DTGVSQNPRHKITKRGQNVTFRCDPISEHNRLYWYRQTLGQGPEFLTYFQNEAQLEKSRLLSDRFSAERPKGSFSTLEIQRTEQGDSAMYLCASREFGRANTEAFFGQGTRLTVV.

This clonotype has a count of ten or more. The chain couples TRBV27 to TRBJ2-6, with unresolved D. Trimming left V 11 bases short and J 0 bases short, with 11 bases between. The CDR3 extends over 14 amino acids. CDR1 and CDR2 (germline): MNHEY, SMNVEV (reference sequence). The CDR3 nucleotides are TGTGCCTCCTGCACCAACTCTGGGGCCAACGTCCTGACTTTC. It specifies CASCTNSGANVLTF.

This sequence joins TRBV6-1 and TRBJ2-1, with a weak D call TRBD1 (5 bases). Trimming pared 6 bases from V and 0 bases from J, leaving 12 bases between. Germline V gene data show CDR1 as MNHNS and CDR2 as SASEGT. CDR3 size: 15 residues. CDR3: CASSRGQSSYNEQFF. The CDR3 nucleotides read TGTGCCAGCAGCCGAGGACAAAGCTCCTACAATGAGCAGTTCTTC.

This chain uses TRBV20-1 with TRBJ1-1; 10 bases fit TRBD1. The V and J ends lost 4 bases and 10 bases, in that order; junction bases with no gene match: 18. CDR1 is DFQATT, CDR2 SNEGSKA, per germline (reference sequence). The CDR3 totals 16 residues. The CDR3, as DNA: TGCAGTGCTACCAGTGGTGGGACAGGGGCCTTCGGGGGAGCTTTCTTT. Amino acids: CSATSGGTGAFGGAFF.

The rearrangement uses TRBV6-5 and TRBJ2-7, with unresolved D. V was clipped by 0 bases and J by 1 base, with 7 bases between them. Germline V lookup: CDR1 MNHEY, CDR2 SVGAGI. The CDR3 is made up of 14 amino acids. CDR3 protein: CASSYSGTSYEQYF. In DNA form, the CDR3 reads TGTGCCAGCAGTTACTCGGGTACATCCTACGAGCAGTACTTC.

The chain joins TRBV11-2 to TRBJ2-1, with 10 bases fitting TRBD1. The length of the CDR3 is 15 residues. Germline-derived CDR1 and CDR2 are SGHAT and FQNNGV. The J segment lost 4 bases and the V segment lost 5 bases, leaving 5 bases of the junction unmatched. The CDR3 DNA reads as TGTGCCAGCAGCAACCGGGACAGGGGTTACAATGAGCAGTTCTTC. Residues: CASSNRDRGYNEQFF.

This clonotype showed up just a few times. This sequence joins TRBV5-1 and TRBJ1-5; the D is unclear. Germline V gene sequence: CDR1 SGHRS, CDR2 YFSETQ. V was clipped by 0 bases and J by 6 bases, with 10 bases between them. CDR3 size: 14 residues. The CDR3 reads CASSLEGIGQPQHF. CDR3 nucleotides: TGCGCCAGCAGCTTGGAAGGGATTGGTCAGCCCCAGCATTTT.

This clonotype was recorded many times. The chain uses TRBV4-2 and TRBJ2-3, with 9 bases that match TRBD2. With 4 bases clipped from V and 2 bases from J, the junction kept 7 bases outside the gene matches. This CDR3 region has 16 residues. Germline loops: CDR1 LGHNA, CDR2 YNFKEQ. In DNA form, the CDR3 reads TGTGCCAGCAGCCCTCCCCAGCGGGGGGTCACAGATACGCAGTATTTT. This gives the protein CASSPPQRGVTDTQYF.